A single sample gave rise to the 15 T cell receptor beta chains below, sequenced in a study of STAT5B mutations in CD4+ large granular lymphocyte leukemia. Method: immunoSEQ multiplex PCR; TCRdb's copy keeps in-frame clones and lacks some. The sample includes over 25,000 clones, 85% of them seen just once. Input material: CD4+ T cells from blood buffy coats. These receptors were obtained from a human donor in good health.

The rearrangement joins TRBV7-9 to TRBJ1-6; D is ambiguous. The CDR3 length is 14 residues. From germline, CDR1 is SEHNR and CDR2 FQNEAQ (reference sequence). V lost 5 bases to trimming and J lost 6 bases, with 11 bases between them. CDR3: CASSGPGSNSPLHF. The CDR3 DNA is TGTGCCAGCAGCGGCCCGGGTTCTAATTCACCCCTCCACTTT. The variable domain in full, with the rest retrieved from reference TRBV7-9 and TRBJ1-6, is DTGVSQNPRHKITKRGQNVTFRCDPISEHNRLYWYRQTLGQGPEFLTYFQNEAQLEKSRLLSDRFSAERPKGSFSTLEIQRTEQGDSAMYLCASSGPGSNSPLHFGNGTRLTVT.

This clone was seen a single time. The J gene is TRBJ2-5, the V gene TRBV30; TRBD2 is a possible D gene (6 bases). The DNA end is a closer match to TRBJ2-7, so the J assignment may be wrong. This CDR3 is 12 amino acids long. Looked up from germline, CDR1 is GTSNPN and CDR2 is SVGIG (reference sequence). CDR3 sequence: CAWSTSYYEQYF. CDR3 coding DNA: TGTGCCTGGAGTACTAGCTACTACGAGCAGTACTTC.

CDR3 nucleotides: TGTGCCTGGAGTGTATCCGGGGGCTCACCCCTCCACTTT. As protein: CAWSVSGGSPLHF. The chain carries TRBV30 and TRBJ1-6; maybe TRBD1 (6 bases). Germline V lookup: CDR1 GTSNPN, CDR2 SVGIG (reference sequence). V was pared by 0 bases and J by 10 bases, with 10 bases between. This CDR3 is 13 amino acids long.

This chain connects TRBV14 to TRBJ2-2; D is ambiguous. This CDR3 has 13 amino acids. Trimming removed 1 base from V and 2 bases from J, with 2 bases in between. CDR1 is SGHDN and CDR2 is FVKESK in the germline V gene. CDR3 nucleotides: TGTGCCAGCAGCCAAGCCAACACCGGGGAGCTGTTTTTT. Its translation: CASSQANTGELFF.

Only one count was recorded for this clone. This chain links TRBV4-2 with TRBJ1-1; no reliable D call. V gave up 6 bases and J gave up 1 base, with 6 bases separating them. CDR1 is LGHNA and CDR2 is YNFKEQ in the germline V gene. The length of the CDR3 is 12 residues. This CDR3 is CASRRGNTEAFF. The DNA for the CDR3 is TGTGCCAGCAGGCGGGGGAACACTGAAGCTTTCTTT.

V is TRBV7-9 and J is TRBJ1-3, with unresolved D. Trimming took off 2 bases at V and 0 bases at J, with 8 bases between the two ends. This CDR3 is built from 15 residues. CDR1 and CDR2 from the germline V gene are SEHNR and FQNEAQ (reference sequence). CDR3 region: CASSLTPSSGNTIYF. CDR3 bases: TGTGCCAGCAGCTTAACACCGAGCTCTGGAAACACCATATATTTT.

The V gene is TRBV11-2, the J gene TRBJ1-1, with a weak D call TRBD1 (6 bases). Germline CDR1 and CDR2: SGHAT and FQNNGV. Trimming removed 5 bases from V and 0 bases from J, with 13 bases in between. This CDR3 region has 15 residues. The CDR3 nucleotides read TGTGCCAGCAGCACGAGGGGGGGGATGAACACTGAAGCTTTCTTT. This codes for CASSTRGGMNTEAFF.

The rearrangement links TRBV5-1 to TRBJ2-5; 7 bases fit TRBD1. The CDR3 consists of 14 residues. Germline-derived CDR1 and CDR2 are SGHRS and YFSETQ. J gave up 5 bases and V 2 bases, and 6 bases lay outside the gene matches. Here the CDR3 reads CASSFPTGQETQYF. In nucleotides, the CDR3 is TGCGCCAGCAGCTTCCCGACAGGGCAGGAGACCCAGTACTTC.

The chain recombines TRBV19 with TRBJ2-7, with 9 nucleotides matching TRBD1. Germline CDR1 LNHDA, CDR2 SQIVND (reference sequence). V lost 5 bases, J lost 1 base, and 6 bases stayed unmatched. This CDR3 is 15 amino acids long. CDR3 in amino acids: CASSLQTGGSYEQYF. CDR3 nucleotide sequence: TGTGCCAGTAGTCTACAGACAGGGGGATCCTACGAGCAGTACTTC.

The chain is built from TRBV4-2 and TRBJ2-1, with 11 bases that match TRBD2. This CDR3 has 17 amino acids. Germline assignment: CDR1 LGHNA and CDR2 YNFKEQ. Trimming at V came to 2 bases and at J to 5 bases, leaving 8 bases not matched to a gene. The CDR3 sequence: CASSQFTGTSGDNEQFF. The CDR3 DNA reads TGTGCCAGCAGCCAATTTACCGGGACTAGCGGTGACAATGAGCAGTTCTTC.

J is TRBJ1-1 and V is TRBV7-6; D remains unclear. Trimming took off 6 bases at V and 1 base at J, with 9 bases between the two ends. The germline V gene has CDR1 SGHVS and CDR2 FNYEAQ. This CDR3 contains 13 residues. CDR3 sequence (DNA): TGTGCCAGCAGACAAGATTCGAACACTGAAGCTTTCTTT. Translating it yields CASRQDSNTEAFF.

There are a few counts of this clone. The CDR3 is CASSILGQAHQPQHF. CDR3 DNA: TGTGCCAGTAGTATCCTAGGACAGGCACATCAGCCCCAGCATTTT. V gene TRBV19 combines with J gene TRBJ1-5; 7 nucleotides match TRBD1. V lost 3 bases, J lost 5 bases, and 7 bases stayed unmatched. Looked up from germline, CDR1 is LNHDA and CDR2 is SQIVND (reference sequence). The CDR3 consists of 15 residues.

J is TRBJ2-3 and V is TRBV7-2, with D perhaps matching TRBD2 (6 bases). V was cut by 3 bases and J by 2 bases, with 15 bases left in between. Germline V lookup: CDR1 SGHTA, CDR2 FQGNSA. The CDR3 spans 16 residues. The CDR3 nucleotides are TGTGCCAGCAGCTTTGGGCCTCGGGGGTTCACAGATACGCAGTATTTT. Its protein product is CASSFGPRGFTDTQYF. The full variable domain, with the rest looked up from reference TRBV7-2 and TRBJ2-3, is GAGVSQSPSNKVTEKGKDVELRCDPISGHTALYWYRQSLGQGLEFLIYFQGNSAPDKSGLPSDRFSAERTGGSVSTLTIQRTQQEDSAVYLCASSFGPRGFTDTQYFGPGTRLTVL.

This rearrangement joins TRBV29-1 to TRBJ2-7, with D unclear. This CDR3 contains 12 residues. V was shortened by 4 bases and J by 4 bases, with 11 bases between the two germline ends. Germline CDR1 and CDR2: SQVTM and ANQGSEA. The CDR3 sequence is CSVANSFYEQYF. CDR3 DNA sequence: TGCAGCGTTGCAAATTCCTTTTACGAGCAGTACTTC.

The chain couples TRBV5-1 to TRBJ2-7; possible D gene TRBD1, 6 bases. Per germline, CDR1 SGHRS and CDR2 YFSETQ. This CDR3 region has 11 residues. The V and J ends lost 4 bases and 6 bases respectively, with 8 bases between them. The CDR3 DNA reads TGCGCCAGCAGCCTCAGGGGCGAGCAGTACTTC. This sequence encodes CASSLRGEQYF.